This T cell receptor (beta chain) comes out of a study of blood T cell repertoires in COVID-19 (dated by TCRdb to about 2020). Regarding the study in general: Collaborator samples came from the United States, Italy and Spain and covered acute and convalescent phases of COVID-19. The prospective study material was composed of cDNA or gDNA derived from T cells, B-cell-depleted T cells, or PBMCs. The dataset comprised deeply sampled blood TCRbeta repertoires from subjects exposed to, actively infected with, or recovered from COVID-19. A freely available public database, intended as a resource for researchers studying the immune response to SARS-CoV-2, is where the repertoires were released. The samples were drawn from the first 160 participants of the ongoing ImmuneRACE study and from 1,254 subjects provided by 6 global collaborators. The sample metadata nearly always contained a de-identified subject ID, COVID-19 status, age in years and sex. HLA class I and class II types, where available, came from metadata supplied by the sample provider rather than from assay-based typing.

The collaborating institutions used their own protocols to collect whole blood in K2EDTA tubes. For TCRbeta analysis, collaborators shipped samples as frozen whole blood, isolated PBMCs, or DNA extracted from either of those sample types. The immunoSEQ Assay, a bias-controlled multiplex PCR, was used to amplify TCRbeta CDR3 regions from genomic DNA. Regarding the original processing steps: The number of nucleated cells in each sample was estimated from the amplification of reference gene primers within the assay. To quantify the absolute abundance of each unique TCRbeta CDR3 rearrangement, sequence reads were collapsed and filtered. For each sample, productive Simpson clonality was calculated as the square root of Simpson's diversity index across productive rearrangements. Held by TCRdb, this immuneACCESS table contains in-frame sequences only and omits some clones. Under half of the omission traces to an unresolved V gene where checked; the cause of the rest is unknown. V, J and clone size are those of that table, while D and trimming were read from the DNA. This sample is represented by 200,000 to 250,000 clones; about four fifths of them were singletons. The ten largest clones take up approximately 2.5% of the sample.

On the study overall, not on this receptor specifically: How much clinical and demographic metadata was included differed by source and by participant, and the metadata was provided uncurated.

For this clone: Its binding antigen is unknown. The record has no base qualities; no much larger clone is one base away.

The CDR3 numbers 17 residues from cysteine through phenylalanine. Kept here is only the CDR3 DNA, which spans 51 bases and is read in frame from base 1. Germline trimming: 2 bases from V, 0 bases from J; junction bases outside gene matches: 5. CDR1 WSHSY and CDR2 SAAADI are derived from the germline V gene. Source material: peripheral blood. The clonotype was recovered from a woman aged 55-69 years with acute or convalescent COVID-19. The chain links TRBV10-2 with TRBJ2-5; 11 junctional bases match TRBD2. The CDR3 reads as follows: CASSEHTSGGNQETQYF. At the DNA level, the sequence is TGCGCCAGCAGTGAGCACACTAGCGGGGGTAACCAAGAGACCCAGTACTTC.